Given below is one T cell receptor (beta chain) in context. The antigen is undetermined. These data come from a study of cytomegalovirus exposure and HLA in healthy donors. Study-level background: Unique TCR beta sequences numbering 95 million to 130 million came from 150 million to 200 million T cells in an earlier analysis. Whole-study findings and limits: With later analysis, a missense DCLRE1C variant became linked to TCR beta V- and J-gene trimming.

This PCR relied on a set of 60 Vbeta primers and 13 Jbeta primers. TCRdb keeps only in-frame clones here, not all; method: immunoSEQ multiplex PCR. Seen here are tens of thousands of clones, 82% observed once, and the top ten hold roughly 2%. Sequenced material: PBMCs. The sequence was obtained from a man between 18 and 29 years old in good health and CMV-seronegative.

CDR3 sequence reads: CATSSILESYNEQFF. Written as DNA, the CDR3 is TGTGCCACCAGCAGTATACTCGAGTCCTACAATGAGCAGTTCTTC. The chain recombines TRBV15 with TRBJ2-1; no clear D gene. CDR1 is LNHNV and CDR2 is YYDKDF in the germline V gene (reference sequence). This CDR3 comprises 15 residues. Between the trimmed V and J ends, which lost 3 bases and 1 base, there was a span of 10 bases.